This TCR beta chain originates from a study of early T cells in non-severe SARS-CoV-2 infection. Study overall: Bulk RNA isolated from unsorted whole blood underwent sequencing; chains were not paired.

With 0 bases removed from V and 6 bases from J, the gap between germline ends came to 12 bases. Per germline, CDR1 GTSNPN and CDR2 SVGIG (reference sequence). The CDR3 is 13 residues long. Of note for this clonotype: The antigen remains unidentified.

In the library, individual cDNA molecules carried attached unique molecular identifiers. TCRdb reprocessed the 5' RACE reads via MiXCR and lists one record per CDR3 protein. The data contain some 70,000 distinct CDR3 sequences, over 8% of them singletons. Points from the study as a whole: The study's VDJdb matching favored anti-spike CD8 responses and missed private and CD4 specificities.

Sample: whole blood. The sequence was collected from an adult who was a healthcare worker with PCR-confirmed SARS-CoV-2 infection or an uninfected control (not recorded which). The V call is TRBV30, the J call TRBJ2-7; D perhaps matches TRBD2 (5 bases). The CDR3 bases are TGTGCCTGGAGTGTACGGGAAGACTCCGAGCAGTACTTC. Residues: CAWSVREDSEQYF.